This T cell receptor beta chain was profiled in a study of cytomegalovirus exposure and HLA in healthy donors. Trimming took 4 bases from V and 5 from J, leaving 17 bases between them. Germline V gives CDR1 SGHVS, CDR2 FQNEAQ. CDR3 size: 15 residues. PCR involved 60 Vbeta and 13 Jbeta primers. Source study methods: Later, an analysis found around 77 million unique TCR beta chains, and roughly 10 million of these were shared. The protocol was immunoSEQ multiplex PCR, while the TCRdb copy is restricted to in-frame clones and leaves out a portion. That table is the source of V, J and clone size, and D and trimming were worked out from the DNA. The data show 100,000 to 150,000 clones, with 70% to 85% seen just once and 1.8% held by the top ten.

This TCR derives from a man in his late teens or twenties in good health and CMV-seronegative. The chain uses TRBV7-8 and TRBJ1-1; D gene uncertain. Input material: PBMCs. In nucleotides, the CDR3 is TGTGCCAGCAGCTCCGTAGACCCATCGGGGACTGAAGCTTTCTTT. Its protein product is CASSSVDPSGTEAFF.